Given below is one T cell receptor (beta chain) in context. Grouping used clinical history reported by participants in a survey and questionnaire. The record originates from a study of blood T cell repertoires in COVID-19. Study-level information: Sources were T cells, B-cell-depleted T cells, or PBMCs; the material itself was cDNA or gDNA.

Authors' data handling: Amplification from reference gene primers served as the basis for estimated nucleated cell counts. The table came from immunoSEQ multiplex PCR; TCRdb's copy has only in-frame clones and leaves some out. V, J and clone size derive from that table, while D and trimming were established from the DNA sequence. The sample yields around 250,000 clones, about 90% seen once. Germline V gene lookup returns CDR1 SGHVT and CDR2 SQSDAQ. V shed 5 bases, J shed 3 bases, and the junction held 9 bases outside the gene matches. This CDR3 is built from 15 residues. The sequence was obtained from a human donor in a cohort exposed to, infected with or recovered from COVID-19 (not recorded which). The donor label of this sample is uncertain. Source material: PBMCs or T cells enriched from blood (not recorded which). This rearrangement joins TRBV7-4 to TRBJ1-1; TRBD1 aligns across 7 bases. Here the CDR3 DNA reads TGTGCCAGCAGCCTAAGAACAGGGGTCGACACTGAAGCTTTCTTT. Protein product: CASSLRTGVDTEAFF.